What follows are 30 T cell receptor beta chains derived from one specimen sequenced in a study of blood T cell repertoires in COVID-19. This table comes from immunoSEQ multiplex PCR, and its TCRdb copy is limited to in-frame clones, with some not included. The sample holds around 180,000 clones, less than 85% seen once. The sequenced material came from peripheral blood. All receptors derive from a woman of 80 years or more with acute or convalescent COVID-19.

The rearrangement joins TRBV6-6 to TRBJ1-5; tentatively, D is TRBD1 (6 bases). Trimming left V 8 bases short and J 4 bases short, with 12 bases between. Germline CDR1 and CDR2: MNHNY and SVGAGI (reference sequence). The CDR3 is 13 amino acids. The CDR3 nucleotides are TGTGCCAGCGGCCAGGGGCTAAATCAGCCCCAGCATTTT. Residues: CASGQGLNQPQHF.

The chain combines TRBV7-3 with TRBJ1-2; 7 nucleotides match TRBD1. CDR1 SGHTA and CDR2 FQGTGA come from the germline V gene. Trimming cost V 0 bases and J 10 bases; bases outside gene matches: 5. The CDR3 contains 13 residues. CDR3 nucleotide sequence: TGTGCCAGCAGCTTAACAGGGGACAGCGACTACACCTTC. It is translated as CASSLTGDSDYTF.

DNA of the CDR3: TGTGCCACCGGTTTTATAGTTCTCCCCCCCCACGCCCCCCATCAGCCCCAGCATTTT. It specifies CATGFIVLPPHAPHQPQHF. The chain links TRBV24-1 to TRBJ1-5; D ambiguous. This CDR3 has 19 residues. From germline, CDR1 is KGHDR and CDR2 SFDVKD. V was cut by 9 bases and J by 5 bases, with 31 bases left in between.

Only a few counts were recorded for this clone. The CDR3 nucleotides read TGTGCCATCAGTGAGCGACACCCCCATGGCTACACCTTC. It translates to CAISERHPHGYTF. The gene calls are TRBV10-3 and TRBJ1-2; D is unresolved. Germline V gives CDR1 ENHRY, CDR2 SYGVKD. The CDR3 contains 13 residues. V was clipped by 2 bases and J by 6 bases, with 10 bases between them.

The chain joins TRBV18 to TRBJ2-1; 7 nucleotides agree with TRBD2. After removal of 4 bases from V and 7 bases from J, the junction contained 7 bases not matched to a gene. CDR3 size: 14 residues. Germline CDR1 KGHSH, CDR2 LQKENI. For the CDR3, the DNA is TGTGCCAGCTCACTGGGGACTATACGAAATGAGCAGTTCTTC. Translating it yields CASSLGTIRNEQFF.

V gene TRBV4-2 combines with J gene TRBJ1-3; D is perhaps TRBD1 (6 bases). Germline values: CDR1 LGHNA, CDR2 YNFKEQ. Trimming stripped 3 bases from V and 2 bases from J, with 14 bases between. The CDR3 totals 16 residues. The CDR3: CASSQLGAPAGNTIYF. CDR3 DNA sequence: TGTGCCAGCAGCCAGCTGGGGGCTCCGGCTGGAAACACCATATATTTT.

The V and J genes are TRBV19 and TRBJ2-1; 7 bases are a match to TRBD2. Germline lookup yields CDR1 LNHDA and CDR2 SQIVND (reference sequence). V lost 4 bases to trimming and J lost 7 bases; unmatched junction nucleotides: 13. There are 16 residues in the CDR3. This chain's CDR3 is CASSTPRLASLNEQFF. The CDR3 DNA reads as TGTGCCAGTAGTACCCCAAGACTAGCCTCCCTGAATGAGCAGTTCTTC.

The chain combines TRBV6-5 with TRBJ2-5; TRBD1 agrees at 7 bases. CDR1 is MNHEY and CDR2 is SVGAGI in the germline V gene. CDR3 length: 15 amino acids. V gave up 2 bases and J gave up 2 bases; unmatched junction bases: 5. CDR3 protein: CASSYRGRRQETQYF. The CDR3 DNA reads as TGTGCCAGCAGTTACAGGGGGCGCCGGCAAGAGACCCAGTACTTC.

J is TRBJ2-1 and V is TRBV5-1; 8 bases align to TRBD1. The CDR3 is 13 residues long. The junction had 5 bases not matched to a gene; V was cut back by 7 bases and J by 5 bases. Germline CDR1 SGHRS, CDR2 YFSETQ. This CDR3 reads CASSGTGDNEQFF. CDR3 nucleotide sequence: TGCGCCAGCTCCGGGACAGGAGACAATGAGCAGTTCTTC.

The chain carries TRBV9 and TRBJ2-3, with 9 bases matching TRBD1. Looked up from germline, CDR1 is SGDLS and CDR2 is YYNGEE. This CDR3 is 15 amino acids long. V shed 3 bases and J 4 bases; nucleotides not matched to a gene: 6. This CDR3 reads CASSEYRGQADTQYF. In DNA form, the CDR3 reads TGTGCCAGCAGCGAATACAGGGGGCAGGCAGATACGCAGTATTTT.

CDR3 protein: CATTAERSYNSPLHF. CDR3 sequence (DNA): TGTGCCACCACCGCGGAGAGATCCTATAATTCACCCCTCCACTTT. The chain couples TRBV19 to TRBJ1-6; D is ambiguous. Germline CDR1 reads LNHDA; CDR2 reads SQIVND (reference sequence). Trimming cost V 10 bases and J 1 base, with 14 bases left between them. The CDR3 loop spans 15 amino acids.

The gene calls are TRBV5-6 and TRBJ2-7; TRBD1 is a possible D gene (8 bases). This CDR3 is 15 amino acids long. The germline V gene encodes CDR1 SGHDT and CDR2 YYEEEE. V lost 1 base and J lost 9, with 20 bases in between. CDR3 in amino acids: CASSLPGGQAHGQYF. The CDR3 nucleotides read TGTGCCAGCAGCTTGCCGGGGGGACAGGCCCACGGGCAGTACTTC.

J is TRBJ1-4 and V is TRBV28; D is possibly TRBD1 (5 bases). The V and J ends lost 5 bases and 6 bases respectively, with 13 bases between them. The V gene's germline CDR1 is MDHEN and CDR2 SYDVKM. The CDR3 extends over 14 amino acids. The CDR3 reads CASSGGGIDEKLFF. The CDR3 region has the DNA TGTGCCAGCAGTGGGGGGGGTATTGATGAAAAACTGTTTTTT.

The chain joins TRBV6-5 to TRBJ1-1; possibly TRBD1 for D (5 bases). V gave up 6 bases and J gave up 2 bases, with 10 bases separating them. This CDR3 has 13 amino acids. The germline gives CDR1 MNHEY, CDR2 SVGAGI. This chain's CDR3 is CASSRTLNTEAFF. The CDR3 bases are TGTGCCAGCAGCCGGACACTCAACACTGAAGCTTTCTTT.

V usage is TRBV3-1 (or the pseudogene TRBV3-2) and J usage is TRBJ2-3; D is ambiguous. V shed 4 bases and J shed 1 base, with 12 bases lying between them. The CDR3 totals 15 residues. The V gene's germline CDR1 is LGHDT and CDR2 YNNKEL (reference sequence). In DNA form, the CDR3 reads TGTGCCAGCAGCCCGGCTTGGGCCCGCACAGATACGCAGTATTTT. This encodes CASSPAWARTDTQYF.

This chain connects TRBV12-3 or TRBV12-4 to TRBJ2-7; 7 positions agree with TRBD2. This CDR3 is built from 13 residues. V dropped 5 bases and J dropped 6; count of bases not matched to a gene: 7. This CDR3 is CASSTSWGGEQYF. The CDR3 bases are TGTGCCAGCAGTACCTCCTGGGGGGGCGAGCAGTACTTC.

The genes are TRBV3-1 (or the pseudogene TRBV3-2) and TRBJ1-4; no clear D. V was shortened by 1 base and J by 4 bases, with 7 bases between the two germline ends. The CDR3 is 14 residues long. Germline CDR1 LGHDT, CDR2 YNNKEL (reference sequence). DNA of the CDR3: TGTGCCAGCAGCCAAGGCGGTTTTAATGAAAAACTGTTTTTT. Translating gives CASSQGGFNEKLFF.

The rearrangement joins TRBV5-1 to TRBJ1-1, with D tentatively TRBD1 (5 bases). Germline lookup yields CDR1 SGHRS and CDR2 YFSETQ. V shed 5 bases and J shed 5 bases, with 19 bases lying between them. CDR3 length equals 15 residues. CDR3 residues: CASSIGQGVGTEAFF. The CDR3 DNA reads as TGCGCCAGCAGTATTGGGCAGGGCGTAGGGACTGAAGCTTTCTTT. Filled out from reference TRBV5-1 and TRBJ1-1, the complete variable domain reads KAGVTQTPRYLIKTRGQQVTLSCSPISGHRSVSWYQQTPGQGLQFLFEYFSETQRNKGNFPGRFSGRQFSNSRSEMNVSTLELGDSALYLCASSIGQGVGTEAFFGQGTRLTVV.

J is TRBJ2-1 and V is TRBV7-7, with D possibly TRBD2 on 6 matching bases. The V and J ends lost 2 bases and 9 bases respectively, with 14 bases between them. Looked up from germline, CDR1 is SSHAT and CDR2 is FNYEAQ (reference sequence). The CDR3 extends over 14 amino acids. The CDR3 region has the DNA TGTGCCAGCAGCTTAATGCGGCAGGGAGGTGAGCAGTTCTTC. It translates to CASSLMRQGGEQFF.

The chain recombines TRBV10-2 with TRBJ1-4; 12 nucleotides line up with TRBD1. Losses at the gene ends were 7 bases for V and 8 bases for J; bases not matched to a gene: 5. CDR1 is WSHSY, CDR2 SAAADI, per germline. The CDR3 totals 14 residues. This CDR3 reads CASTSGTGGEKLFF. DNA for the CDR3: TGCGCCAGCACTTCCGGGACAGGGGGCGAAAAACTGTTTTTT.

To note about this clone: This same CDR3 is encoded by further DNA sequences in the sample. The V gene is TRBV28, the J gene TRBJ1-5; a possible D gene is TRBD1 (6 bases). Germline CDR1 MDHEN, CDR2 SYDVKM. V gave up 2 bases and J gave up 3 bases, with 8 bases separating them. The CDR3 runs to 14 residues. The CDR3 protein is CASSLGQNNQPQHF. DNA of the CDR3: TGTGCCAGCAGTTTAGGACAGAACAATCAGCCCCAGCATTTT.

V usage is TRBV5-1 and J usage is TRBJ2-5; 9 nucleotides line up with TRBD1. Losses at the gene ends were 3 bases for V and 6 bases for J; bases not matched to a gene: 9. The V gene's germline CDR1 is SGHRS and CDR2 YFSETQ. The CDR3 covers 15 residues. CDR3 nucleotides: TGCGCCAGCAGCTCGGAGGGACAGGGCGTCCAGACCCAGTACTTC. Protein: CASSSEGQGVQTQYF.

This clone was detected a few times. This sample also contains other DNA sequences that code for the same CDR3. The chain combines TRBV5-1 with TRBJ1-4; 10 positions match TRBD1. V was clipped by 4 bases and J by 0 bases; unmatched bases: 3. The germline V gene has CDR1 SGHRS and CDR2 YFSETQ. The CDR3 has 16 amino acids. The DNA of the CDR3 is TGCGCCAGCAGCCGACAGGGGGCAACAACTAATGAAAAACTGTTTTTT. Amino acid sequence: CASSRQGATTNEKLFF.

The chain links TRBV7-2 to TRBJ2-3, with 7 bases lining up with TRBD2. The V gene end was trimmed by 5 bases and the J gene end by 6 bases; junction bases not matched to a gene: 17. Germline values: CDR1 SGHTA, CDR2 FQGNSA. CDR3 length: 17 residues. This CDR3 reads CASSPRSSSGAWDTQYF. The CDR3 DNA reads as TGTGCCAGCAGCCCTAGGTCGTCTAGCGGCGCTTGGGATACGCAGTATTTT.

Turning to this clone: Here the CDR3 omits its conserved ending phenylalanine or tryptophan, so a read error is the likely source. Because the CDR3's place on the DNA is in doubt, the DNA is left out and the CDR3 is given as listed by TCRdb. The gene calls are TRBV2 and TRBJ2-3; TRBD2 was called by the table and not checked on the DNA. The germline V gene encodes CDR1 SNHLY and CDR2 FYNNEI. A total of 11 residues make up the CDR3, ends included. CDR3: CASSLAGVLLS.

The chain employs TRBV19 and TRBJ2-3, with a tentative D call TRBD2 (5 bases). The V and J ends lost 5 bases and 1 base respectively, with 13 bases between them. The germline CDR1 and CDR2 sequences are LNHDA and SQIVND (reference sequence). CDR3 length: 15 residues. Here the CDR3 DNA reads TGTGCCAGTAGTTCAGGACCCGGGGGCACAGATACGCAGTATTTT. Protein: CASSSGPGGTDTQYF.

The chain has TRBV30 and TRBJ1-2, with D unclear. The CDR3 runs to 13 residues. V was shortened by 4 bases and J by 8 bases, with 17 bases between the two germline ends. Germline CDR1 is GTSNPN and CDR2 is SVGIG (reference sequence). CDR3 region: CAWTRGPTLGYTF. CDR3 bases: TGTGCCTGGACCCGAGGGCCGACGTTAGGCTACACCTTC.

The gene calls are TRBV30 and TRBJ2-7; TRBD1 matches 8 bases. The J segment lost 2 bases and the V segment lost 3 bases, leaving 6 bases of the junction unmatched. The CDR3 length is 14 residues. Per the germline V gene, CDR1 is GTSNPN and CDR2 is SVGIG (reference sequence). DNA for the CDR3: TGTGCCTGGAGCAGACAGGGGATGACCTACGAGCAGTACTTC. This gives the protein CAWSRQGMTYEQYF.

The J gene is TRBJ2-5, the V gene TRBV7-2; 12 bases fit TRBD2. This CDR3 has 15 amino acids. Germline CDR1 reads SGHTA; CDR2 reads FQGNSA. After removal of 1 base from V and 4 bases from J, the junction contained 1 base not matched to a gene. Here the CDR3 DNA reads TGTGCCAGCAGCTTAGGACTAGCGGGAGTAGAGACCCAGTACTTC. Amino acid sequence: CASSLGLAGVETQYF.

Concerning this clone itself: This same CDR3 is encoded by further DNA sequences in the sample. CDR3 DNA sequence: TGTGCCAGCAGTTTGGCCGGGACTAGCGGTTCCTACGAGCAGTACTTC. It yields the protein CASSLAGTSGSYEQYF. The J gene is TRBJ2-7, the V gene TRBV28, with TRBD2 matching over 11 bases. V dropped 3 bases and J dropped 1; count of bases not matched to a gene: 5. This CDR3 spans 16 amino acids. In germline, CDR1 is MDHEN, CDR2 SYDVKM.